This T cell receptor beta chain was identified in a study of beta chain features in type 1 diabetes. Turning to the study itself: Age, gender and cell yields were similar between patients and healthy donors.

A few counts support this clone. What it recognizes is unknown. This CDR3 has 14 residues. Trimming took 7 bases from V and 6 from J; bases not matched to a gene: 7. CDR1 is LNHDA, CDR2 SQIVND, per germline (reference sequence). Study outcomes and limitations: Shortening that was moderate but significant affected the TCRB CDR3s of Type 1 diabetes patients in all four CD4+ subsets.

Expressed TCRB transcripts were sequenced because the entire RNA isolate underwent reverse transcription. Method: immunoSEQ multiplex PCR; TCRdb's copy keeps in-frame clones and lacks some. The data hold roughly 350,000 clones, with over 8.5% observed a single time. The receptor comes from a man aged 30 to 39 with type 1 diabetes. Sample: central memory CD4+ T cells from blood. The rearrangement joins TRBV19 to TRBJ2-3, with TRBD2 matching over 10 bases. The CDR3 protein is CASISSGSRDTQYF. The CDR3 DNA follows: TGTGCCAGTATCTCTAGCGGGAGTCGGGATACGCAGTATTTT.